What follows is one T cell receptor beta chain and its context. There are many counts of this clonotype. Its antigen specificity is not known. Within one base of it there is no much larger clone, and no base qualities were kept. PBMCs were isolated by Ficoll-Paque density gradient centrifugation. The entry originates in a study of T-cell memory formation after mild COVID-19 (dated by TCRdb to about 2021). Background for the entire study: TCR sequence clusters from the two donors were found to be largely donor specific. T-cell clones expanding and contracting after mild COVID-19 in two donors were tracked by longitudinal TCRalpha and TCRbeta repertoire sequencing. Two young, previously healthy adult volunteers made up the cohort, one male and one female.

The CDR3 holds 17 amino acids from the cysteine to the phenylalanine. Only the CDR3 DNA stays, 51 bases, in frame from base 1. The junction shows trimming of 8 bases on V and 2 bases on J, plus 23 bases between the germline ends. CDR1 is given as ENHRY and CDR2 as SYGVKD, both from the germline V gene. The study at large found these results: The detection of some responding clones in pre-infection memory suggests that pre-existing cross-reactive memory T cells joined the SARS-CoV-2 response. Only a couple of mild cases were covered by the study, and larger cohorts that include severe cases with pre-infection samples were considered necessary. Contracting CD4+ clones were found mainly in CM and EM memory subsets, while CD8+ clones were enriched in EMRA. The second-wave clones that peaked on day 37 were not confirmed to be SARS-CoV-2 specific. From day 15 to 85, contracting clones showed balanced CD4/CD8 phenotypes, whereas a second wave of clones that expanded from day 15 to 37 leaned towards CD4+.

These reads were obtained on an Illumina NovaSeq 6000. cDNA libraries for TCRalpha and TCRbeta were prepared by 5'RACE using constant-segment primers, with sample barcodes and unique molecular identifiers added. Trizol reagent was used to extract RNA from every sample. Libraries were amplified in two PCR steps, with a second sample barcode and Illumina TruSeq adapters added in the second step. Libraries were sequenced on an Illumina NovaSeq with 2 x 150 bp paired-end reads. The authors' pipeline ran thus. Demultiplexing of reads and collapsing into UMI-guided consensus sequences were performed with migec v1.2.7. With mixcr v2.1.11, UMI consensuses were aligned to TRA and TRB V and J templates and assembled into clonotypes. A clonotype was counted as expanded or contracted only when both edgeR and NoisET called the clonotype significant, with the noise models trained on biological replicates. For edgeR calls, the thresholds were a false discovery rate-adjusted p below 0.01 and a log2 fold-change of 1. As an exploratory analysis of dynamics, max-normalized trajectories of the 1000 most abundant clonotypes were examined with PCA combined with hierarchical clustering. Separately sequenced CD4+ and CD8+ repertoires were used to assign the CD4 or CD8 phenotype of responding clones. TCRdb trimmed public reads at Q25 via fastp, called clones via MiXCR and kept in-frame beta chains. Every CDR3 protein is listed once, alongside the most common genes and DNA of its rows. It is TCRdb's table, rather than the study itself, that gives the V and J calls and clone size. The sample table records approximately 100,000 distinct CDR3 sequences; about 17% of these occur just once. Around 28% of the sample is taken by the ten largest.

This TCR was recovered from an adult woman who had mild COVID-19 (a few samples of this study predate the infection). The sample titles of this study are shuffled in the database, so cell type and time point are left out; the donor was told from shared clones. The rearrangement combines TRBV10-3 with TRBJ2-3; no D gene can be assigned with confidence. Sample: PBMCs or a T cell subset sorted from them (not recorded which). The CDR3 region reads CAIAAARTRVFTDTQYF. Read as DNA, the sequence is TGTGCCATCGCGGCTGCGCGGACCCGCGTGTTCACAGATACGCAGTATTTT.